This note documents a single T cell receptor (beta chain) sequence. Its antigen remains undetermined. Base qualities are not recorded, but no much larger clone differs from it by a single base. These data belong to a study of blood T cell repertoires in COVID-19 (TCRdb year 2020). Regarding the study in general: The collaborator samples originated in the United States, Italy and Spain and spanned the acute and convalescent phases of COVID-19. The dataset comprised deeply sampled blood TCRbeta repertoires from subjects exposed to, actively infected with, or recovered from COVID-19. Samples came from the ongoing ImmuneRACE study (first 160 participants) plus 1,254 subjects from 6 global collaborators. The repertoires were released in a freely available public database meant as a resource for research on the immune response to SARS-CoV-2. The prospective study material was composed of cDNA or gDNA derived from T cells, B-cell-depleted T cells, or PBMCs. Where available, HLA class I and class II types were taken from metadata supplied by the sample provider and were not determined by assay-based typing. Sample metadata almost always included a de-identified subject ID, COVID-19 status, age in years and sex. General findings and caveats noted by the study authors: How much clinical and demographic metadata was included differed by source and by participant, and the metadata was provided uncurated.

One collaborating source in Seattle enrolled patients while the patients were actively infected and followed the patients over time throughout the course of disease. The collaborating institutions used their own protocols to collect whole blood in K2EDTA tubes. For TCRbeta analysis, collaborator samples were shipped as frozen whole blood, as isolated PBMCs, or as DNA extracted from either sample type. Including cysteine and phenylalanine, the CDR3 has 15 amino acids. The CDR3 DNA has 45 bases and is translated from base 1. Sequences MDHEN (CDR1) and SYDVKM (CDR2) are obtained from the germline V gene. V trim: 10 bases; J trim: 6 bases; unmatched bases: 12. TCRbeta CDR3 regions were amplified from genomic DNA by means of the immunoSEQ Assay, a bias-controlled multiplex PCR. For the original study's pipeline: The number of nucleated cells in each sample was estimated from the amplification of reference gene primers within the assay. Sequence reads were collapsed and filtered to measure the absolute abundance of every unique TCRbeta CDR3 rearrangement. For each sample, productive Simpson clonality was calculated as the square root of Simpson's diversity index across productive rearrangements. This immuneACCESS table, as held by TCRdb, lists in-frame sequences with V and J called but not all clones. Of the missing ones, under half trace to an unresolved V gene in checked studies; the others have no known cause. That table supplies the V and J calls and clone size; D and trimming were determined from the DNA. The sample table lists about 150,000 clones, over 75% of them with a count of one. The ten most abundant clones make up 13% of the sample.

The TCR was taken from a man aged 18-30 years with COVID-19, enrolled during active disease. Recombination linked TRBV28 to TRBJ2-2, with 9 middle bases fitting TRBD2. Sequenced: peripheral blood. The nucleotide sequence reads TGTGCCACCCCTAGAGGTAGCGGGAGCCCCGGGGAGCTGTTTTTT. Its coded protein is CATPRGSGSPGELFF.